The following is a TCR beta chain sequence with its context. The CDR3 consists of 12 residues. V lost 3 bases and J 8 bases, leaving 10 bases between the germline ends. Germline V CDR1 and CDR2: MDHEN, SYDVKM. These data are taken from a study of shared T cell receptors in the human thymus. This table comes from immunoSEQ multiplex PCR, and its TCRdb copy is limited to in-frame clones, with some not included. The sample gives 720,000 or so clones, 80% to 90% of which show up once; more than 0.01% is in the top ten. The same sample was also used in a study of human thymus T cells. That work states: Donors consisted of healthy Finnish infants (having corrective surgery for congenital heart defects). Resected material from corrective heart surgery provided the thymus tissue analysed. Biased V and J segment usage appeared in thymus and peripheral blood. Unrelated individuals were reported by related research to share highly overlapping thymic repertoires.

The chain joins TRBV28 to TRBJ1-2, with no clear D. This TCR was sampled from a girl under three years old with a congenital heart defect. Material for sequencing was thymocytes. The CDR3 bases are TGTGCCAGCAGTTTCACCGCGGGAGGCTACACCTTC. This translates into CASSFTAGGYTF.